This TCR beta chain was captured by sequencing in a study of blood T cell repertoires in COVID-19. About the research overall: Sites across the United States, Italy and Spain contributed samples from acute and convalescent COVID-19. The cDNA or gDNA used as material had been derived from T cells, B-cell-depleted T cells, or PBMCs.

Trimming pared 0 bases from V and 5 bases from J, leaving 13 bases between. The CDR3 is made up of 15 amino acids. The V gene's germline CDR1 is LGHDT and CDR2 YNNKEL (reference sequence). Repertoires were generated with immunoSEQ multiplex PCR, while TCRdb's copy carries only in-frame clones and drops some. The sample includes roughly 330,000 clones, 80% to 90% of them seen just once. Everyone who took part was roughly 18 to 90 years old, and they came from about two dozen US areas. What the recovered Cohort 3 donors had was two negative PCRs, clearance, or symptom resolution. This TCR was recovered from a man aged 30-40 years who had recovered from COVID-19. The genes are TRBV3-1 (or the pseudogene TRBV3-2) and TRBJ1-1; the D gene is possibly TRBD1 (5 bases). The sample was PBMCs or T cells enriched from blood (not recorded which). CDR3: CASSQDPAGWTEAFF. In DNA, the CDR3 is TGTGCCAGCAGCCAAGATCCCGCAGGGTGGACTGAAGCTTTCTTT.